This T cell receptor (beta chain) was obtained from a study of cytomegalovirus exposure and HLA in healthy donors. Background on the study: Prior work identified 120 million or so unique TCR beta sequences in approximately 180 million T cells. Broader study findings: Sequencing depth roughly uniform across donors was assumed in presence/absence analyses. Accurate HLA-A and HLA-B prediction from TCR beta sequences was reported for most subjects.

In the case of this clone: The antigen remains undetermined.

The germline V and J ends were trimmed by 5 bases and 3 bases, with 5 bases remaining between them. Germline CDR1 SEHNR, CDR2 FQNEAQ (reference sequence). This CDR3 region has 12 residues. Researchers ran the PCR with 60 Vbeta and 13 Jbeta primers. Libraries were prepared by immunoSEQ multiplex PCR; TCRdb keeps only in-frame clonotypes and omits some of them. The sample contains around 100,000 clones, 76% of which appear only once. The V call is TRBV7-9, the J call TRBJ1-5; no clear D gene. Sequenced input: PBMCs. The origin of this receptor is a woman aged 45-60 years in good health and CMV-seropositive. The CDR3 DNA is TGTGCCAGCAGCACAACCAATCAGCCCCAGCATTTT. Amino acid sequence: CASSTTNQPQHF. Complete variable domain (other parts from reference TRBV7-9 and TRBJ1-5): DTGVSQNPRHKITKRGQNVTFRCDPISEHNRLYWYRQTLGQGPEFLTYFQNEAQLEKSRLLSDRFSAERPKGSFSTLEIQRTEQGDSAMYLCASSTTNQPQHFGDGTRLSIL.